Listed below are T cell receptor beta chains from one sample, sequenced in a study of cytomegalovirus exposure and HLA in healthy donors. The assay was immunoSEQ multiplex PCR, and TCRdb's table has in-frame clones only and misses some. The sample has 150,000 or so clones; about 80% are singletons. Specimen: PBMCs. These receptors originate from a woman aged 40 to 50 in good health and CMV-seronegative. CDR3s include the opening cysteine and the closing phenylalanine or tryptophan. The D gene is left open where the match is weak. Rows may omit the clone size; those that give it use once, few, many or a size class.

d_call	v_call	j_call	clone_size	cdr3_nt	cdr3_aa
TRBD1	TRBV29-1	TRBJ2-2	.	TGCAGCGTTATTGGGGGTGGGGACAGCTACACCGGGGAGCTGTTTTTT	CSVIGGGDSYTGELFF
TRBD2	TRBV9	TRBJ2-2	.	TGTGCCAGCAGCGTAGGGACTAGCGGGGTGGGCACCGGGGAGCTGTTTTTT	CASSVGTSGVGTGELFF
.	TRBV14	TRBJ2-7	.	TGTGCCAGCAGCCAACAGGTCGCTACCTACGAGCAGTACTTC	CASSQQVATYEQYF
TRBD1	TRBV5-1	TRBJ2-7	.	TGCGCCAGCAGCTTGGGGCAGGGGGCTTACGAGCAGTACTTC	CASSLGQGAYEQYF
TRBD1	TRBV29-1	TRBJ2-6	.	TGCAGCGCCGGGACAGGGGCCTCTGGGGCCAACGTCCTGACTTTC	CSAGTGASGANVLTF
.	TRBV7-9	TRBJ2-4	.	TGTGCCAGCAGCTTAGCAGGAGGAGTCCAAGAAAACATTCAGTACTTC	CASSLAGGVQENIQYF
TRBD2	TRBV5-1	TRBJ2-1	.	TGCGCCAGCAGTTCGCGACTAGCTGACTACAATGAGCAGTTCTTC	CASSSRLADYNEQFF
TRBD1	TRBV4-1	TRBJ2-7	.	TGCGCCAGCAGCCAAGAGGGACAGGGGGCATCCTACGAGCAGTACTTC	CASSQEGQGASYEQYF
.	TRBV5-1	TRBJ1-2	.	TGCGCCAGCAGCTTGGAAATAACCAGTGGCTACACCTTC	CASSLEITSGYTF
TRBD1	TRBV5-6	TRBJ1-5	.	TGTGCCAGCAGCTACGGAAGGGGACAGTATCAGCCCCAGCATTTT	CASSYGRGQYQPQHF
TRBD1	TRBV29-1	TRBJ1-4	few	TGCAGCGTTACTCAGGGGGCGGTTAATGAAAAACTGTTTTTT	CSVTQGAVNEKLFF
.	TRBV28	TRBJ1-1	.	TGTGCCAGCAAACCCCGGGGAAACTTCGACACTGAAGCTTTCTTT	CASKPRGNFDTEAFF
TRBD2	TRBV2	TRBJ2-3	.	TGTGCCAGCAGAGAAGTAGCGGGAGAGGTCACAGATACGCAGTATTTT	CASREVAGEVTDTQYF
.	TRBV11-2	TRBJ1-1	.	TGTGCCAGCAGCCACTGGAGCACTGAAGCTTTCTTT	CASSHWSTEAFF
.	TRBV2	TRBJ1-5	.	TGTGCCAGCAGTGAAGTCCTGACCTCCAGGGGAATTTTGCCCCAGCATTTT	CASSEVLTSRGILPQHF
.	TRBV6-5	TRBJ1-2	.	TGTGCCAGCAGTCAAACAGCTTACTATGGCTACACCTTC	CASSQTAYYGYTF
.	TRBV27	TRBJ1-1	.	TGTGCCAGCAGTTTGCGGGGTAACACTGAAGCTTTCTTT	CASSLRGNTEAFF
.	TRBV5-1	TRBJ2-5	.	TGCGCCAGCAGCTTGGCCTCCCTTCCCCAAGAGACCCAGTACTTC	CASSLASLPQETQYF
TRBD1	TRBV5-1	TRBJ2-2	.	TGCGCCAGCAGCCCTTTAGGGACAGGGAACACCGGGGAGCTGTTTTTT	CASSPLGTGNTGELFF
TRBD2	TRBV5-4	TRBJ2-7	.	TGTGCCAGCAGCTTGGCTCTAGCGGGGGGTACCTACGAGCAGTACTTC	CASSLALAGGTYEQYF
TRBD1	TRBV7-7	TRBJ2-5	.	TGTGCTAGCAGCGCCCGGGACAGGGAAGGGACCCAGTACTTC	CASSARDREGTQYF
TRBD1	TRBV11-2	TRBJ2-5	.	TGTGCCAGCAGCTCTACCAGGGGGAGTCGAGAGACCCAGTACTTC	CASSSTRGSRETQYF
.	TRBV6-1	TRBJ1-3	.	TGTGCCAGCAGTGAAGCCCCCCGGGGTGGAAACACCATATATTTT	CASSEAPRGGNTIYF
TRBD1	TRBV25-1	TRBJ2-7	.	TGTGCCAGCAGTGACCGGGACAGGCTCTACGAGCAGTACTTC	CASSDRDRLYEQYF
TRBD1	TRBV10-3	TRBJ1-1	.	TGTGCCATCCGTTCGGGTCAGGGGGCCGGAGTATGGGGAACTGAAGCTTTCTTT	CAIRSGQGAGVWGTEAFF
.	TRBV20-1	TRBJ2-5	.	TGCAGTGCCGGGGTGGAGACCCAGTACTTC	CSAGVETQYF
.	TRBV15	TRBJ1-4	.	TGTGCCACCAGCAGAGATCAGGGAACTAATGAAAAACTGTTTTTT	CATSRDQGTNEKLFF
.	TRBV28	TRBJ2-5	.	TGTGCCAGCAGCGAGGGTAATAGCGAAGAGACCCAGTACTTC	CASSEGNSEETQYF
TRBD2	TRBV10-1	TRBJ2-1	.	TGCGCCAGCTCTAGCGGGCCTTACAATGAGCAGTTCTTC	CASSSGPYNEQFF